A selection of T cell receptor beta chains follows, all from one sample in a study of monozygotic twins with cystic fibrosis. Using immunoSEQ multiplex PCR, the repertoire was profiled, and TCRdb retains in-frame clones only, with some absent. The sample includes about 30,000 clones, 85% of them seen just once. Sequences were obtained from blood. Receptors were obtained from a girl aged 2 to 9 with cystic fibrosis. CDR3s leave out the opening cysteine and the closing phenylalanine or tryptophan. The order of the fields is clone size, CDR3 length, J gene, V gene, CDR3 protein. The size of a clone is reported for some rows only, either as once, few or many, or as a class for expanded clones.

clone size: .
CDR3 length: 13
J gene: TRBJ1-2
V gene: TRBV2
CDR3 protein: ASSEGAGLAYGYT

clone size: .
CDR3 length: 13
J gene: TRBJ1-3
V gene: TRBV28
CDR3 protein: ASSPFSKGGNTIY

clone size: .
CDR3 length: 12
J gene: TRBJ1-1
V gene: TRBV5-4
CDR3 protein: ASSLGIMNTEAF

clone size: .
CDR3 length: 13
J gene: TRBJ1-2
V gene: TRBV5-1
CDR3 protein: ASSPGAGRIGGYT

clone size: once
CDR3 length: 12
J gene: TRBJ1-5
V gene: TRBV6-5
CDR3 protein: ASSRGGADQPQH

clone size: .
CDR3 length: 13
J gene: TRBJ2-3
V gene: TRBV6-5
CDR3 protein: ASSSNSFLRDTQY

clone size: .
CDR3 length: 13
J gene: TRBJ1-1
V gene: TRBV9
CDR3 protein: ASSKRTGGETEAF

clone size: .
CDR3 length: 10
J gene: TRBJ2-7
V gene: TRBV10-2
CDR3 protein: ASLPSGSEQY

clone size: .
CDR3 length: 10
J gene: TRBJ1-1
V gene: TRBV13
CDR3 protein: ASSSSGGEAF

clone size: .
CDR3 length: 12
J gene: TRBJ2-7
V gene: TRBV27
CDR3 protein: ASSLFSGTYEQY

clone size: once
CDR3 length: 13
J gene: TRBJ1-2
V gene: TRBV5-6
CDR3 protein: ASSTPDRGPSGYT

clone size: .
CDR3 length: 10
J gene: TRBJ2-5
V gene: TRBV6-1
CDR3 protein: ASTDGQETQY

clone size: .
CDR3 length: 11
J gene: TRBJ1-2
V gene: TRBV5-6
CDR3 protein: ASSLHRGVGYT

clone size: .
CDR3 length: 12
J gene: TRBJ1-1
V gene: TRBV6-1
CDR3 protein: ASMTRGEGPEAF

clone size: .
CDR3 length: 12
J gene: TRBJ1-1
V gene: TRBV27
CDR3 protein: ASSWTGVNTEAF

clone size: .
CDR3 length: 11
J gene: TRBJ1-1
V gene: TRBV29-1
CDR3 protein: SVERLADTEAF

clone size: .
CDR3 length: 10
J gene: TRBJ2-7
V gene: TRBV27
CDR3 protein: ASSTLGGEQY

clone size: .
CDR3 length: 11
J gene: TRBJ1-1
V gene: TRBV7-9
CDR3 protein: ASSRAVNTEAF

clone size: .
CDR3 length: 12
J gene: TRBJ1-2
V gene: TRBV5-1
CDR3 protein: ASSLAGQAYGYT

clone size: few
CDR3 length: 9
J gene: TRBJ1-1
V gene: TRBV6-5
CDR3 protein: ASSWGQEAF

clone size: .
CDR3 length: 14
J gene: TRBJ2-3
V gene: TRBV7-8
CDR3 protein: ASSPFRAGSTDTQY

clone size: few
CDR3 length: 12
J gene: TRBJ1-2
V gene: TRBV27
CDR3 protein: ASSLWGRGDGYT

clone size: .
CDR3 length: 13
J gene: TRBJ1-1
V gene: TRBV7-2
CDR3 protein: ASSSRTGVNTEAF

clone size: .
CDR3 length: 9
J gene: TRBJ1-5
V gene: TRBV19
CDR3 protein: ASSIEQPQH

clone size: .
CDR3 length: 13
J gene: TRBJ2-3
V gene: TRBV7-2
CDR3 protein: ASSLQATGTDTQY